This TCR beta chain derives from a study of cytomegalovirus exposure and HLA in healthy donors. The study, taken as a whole, reports: Roughly even sequencing depth across donors was the assumption behind the presence/absence analyses. In a later analysis, 15,000 to 20,000 TCR beta sequences were associated with HLA alleles at 0.05 false discovery rate. A few of the chains that were CMV-associated were confirmed in vitro to be specific for CMV antigens. An analysis was carried out at a later point. It showed that HLA-associated TCR beta chains were more clonally expanded than equally common non-associated chains.

Comments on this clone: No antigen is known for it.

The PCR employed 60 Vbeta primers together with 13 Jbeta primers. The method was immunoSEQ multiplex PCR; TCRdb's version includes in-frame clones alone and lacks a portion of them. The table records some 150,000 clones, over 60% of them present only once. Trimming stripped 5 bases from V and 0 bases from J, with 17 bases between. CDR1 and CDR2 (germline): LNHDA, SQIVND (reference sequence). This CDR3 region has 17 residues. The rearrangement joins TRBV19 to TRBJ1-3; tentative D call: TRBD1 (6 bases). The sequencing sample was made of PBMCs. This TCR came from a woman aged 40 to 50 in good health and CMV-seronegative. CDR3 DNA: TGTGCCAGTAGTCGACGGACAGCACAGAGCTCTGGAAACACCATATATTTT. It encodes CASSRRTAQSSGNTIYF.